What follows is one T cell receptor (beta chain) and its context. The sample comes from a study of blood T cell repertoires in COVID-19. Study-level background: Samples came from the United States, Italy and Spain, spanning acute and convalescent COVID-19. The cDNA or gDNA used as material had been derived from T cells, B-cell-depleted T cells, or PBMCs.

Repertoires were generated with immunoSEQ multiplex PCR, while TCRdb's copy carries only in-frame clones and drops some. This repertoire shows some 76,000 clones, 75% to 90% found once; its top ten account for approximately 30%. The receptor comes from a human donor in a cohort sampled during active COVID-19. Sequences were obtained from peripheral blood.

The CDR3 DNA reads TGTGCCAGCAGTTTTTCAGGGTCCTATGGCTACACCTTC. The encoded protein is CASSFSGSYGYTF. The V gene is TRBV12-3 or TRBV12-4, the J gene TRBJ1-2; D possibly corresponds to TRBD1 (5 bases). Trimming shortened V by 3 bases and J by 4 bases, and 9 bases separated the two germline ends. The CDR3 is made up of 13 amino acids.